This T cell receptor beta chain derives from a study of blood T cell repertoires in COVID-19. Study as a whole: T cells, B-cell-depleted T cells, or PBMCs provided the cDNA or gDNA that served as material.

Using immunoSEQ multiplex PCR, the repertoire was profiled, and TCRdb retains in-frame clones only, with some absent. This sample has 43,000 or so clones, with roughly 87% found just once. The germline V gene has CDR1 SGHTA and CDR2 FQGTGA. The CDR3 is made up of 20 amino acids. J lost 0 bases, V lost 1 base, and 13 bases had no gene match. This clone appeared a few times. The source of this sequence is a man in his sixties with active COVID-19. The genes are TRBV7-3 and TRBJ2-1; 9 bases fit TRBD2. Source material: peripheral blood. This CDR3 reads CASSLMSTSGFSSSYNEQFF. In DNA form, the CDR3 reads TGTGCCAGCAGCTTAATGTCGACTAGCGGTTTCTCCAGCTCCTACAATGAGCAGTTCTTC.